Listed below are T cell receptor beta chains from one sample, sequenced in a study of cytomegalovirus exposure and HLA in healthy donors. The repertoire was sequenced with immunoSEQ multiplex PCR; TCRdb's copy has only in-frame clones and lacks some. The table has some 330,000 clones, about nine tenths seen once. The specimen sequenced was PBMCs. These receptor sequences come from a woman aged 18-29 years in good health and CMV-seronegative. Both conserved end residues are part of each CDR3. Each record gives: clone size, V gene, J gene, D gene, CDR3 protein, CDR3 DNA. The D gene is left open where the match is weak. Size is stated for part of the rows, as once, few or many counts, or as a class when the clone is expanded.

-	TRBV4-2	TRBJ2-1	-	CASSPGDPVNEQFF	TGTGCCAGCAGCCCAGGGGACCCAGTTAATGAGCAGTTCTTC
-	TRBV5-1	TRBJ2-2	TRBD1	CASSLTGGTGELFF	TGCGCCAGCAGTTTGACAGGGGGCACCGGGGAGCTGTTTTTT
-	TRBV7-9	TRBJ1-2	-	CASSSSSSTYGYTF	TGTGCCAGCAGCTCTAGTTCCAGTACTTATGGCTACACCTTC
few	TRBV2	TRBJ1-2	-	CASSEQGYTGYTF	TGTGCCAGCAGTGAACAGGGGTACACAGGCTACACCTTC
-	TRBV13	TRBJ2-7	TRBD2	CASSLRAGEREQYF	TGTGCCAGCAGCTTACGGGCGGGAGAGCGCGAGCAGTACTTC
few	TRBV6-5	TRBJ2-7	TRBD2	CRYGGGPHEQYF	TGTAGGTACGGGGGGGGCCCTCACGAGCAGTACTTC
many	TRBV6-4	TRBJ2-3	TRBD2	CASSDSFSLADTDTQYF	TGTGCCAGCAGTGACTCTTTTAGTCTAGCGGACACAGATACGCAGTATTTT
-	TRBV7-9	TRBJ2-7	TRBD1	CASSSRDRGYEQYF	TGTGCCAGCAGCTCACGGGACAGGGGGTACGAGCAGTACTTC
few	TRBV9	TRBJ2-5	-	CASSVGPGDRGETQYF	TGTGCCAGCAGCGTAGGGCCAGGGGATCGTGGCGAGACCCAGTACTTC
-	TRBV19	TRBJ2-5	TRBD2	CASSPGGPFQETQYF	TGTGCCAGTAGTCCGGGGGGACCTTTCCAAGAGACCCAGTACTTC
-	TRBV19	TRBJ1-2	TRBD1	CASSRTGQGGYTF	TGTGCCAGTAGTAGGACGGGACAGGGTGGCTACACCTTC
-	TRBV5-5	TRBJ2-7	-	CASSAQAREVRGTEQYF	TGTGCCAGCAGCGCACAGGCCAGGGAGGTGAGGGGTACCGAGCAGTACTTC
-	TRBV5-6	TRBJ2-1	TRBD2	CASSENGTSGIYNEQFF	TGTGCCAGCAGCGAAAACGGGACTAGCGGGATTTACAATGAGCAGTTCTTC
-	TRBV9	TRBJ1-2	TRBD1	CASSTGAGYGYTF	TGTGCCAGTTCAACAGGGGCGGGCTATGGCTACACCTTC
-	TRBV9	TRBJ1-2	-	CASSVAPVHNYGYTF	TGTGCCAGCAGCGTAGCTCCAGTTCATAACTATGGCTACACCTTC
-	TRBV2	TRBJ2-7	TRBD2	CASRTTSGGYEQYF	TGTGCCAGCAGAACGACTAGCGGGGGCTACGAGCAGTACTTC
-	TRBV5-1	TRBJ2-6	-	CASSAGRGGGSGANVLTF	TGCGCCAGCAGCGCCGGCAGGGGCGGGGGCTCTGGGGCCAACGTCCTGACTTTC
-	TRBV2	TRBJ2-3	-	CASSAPLLAGPSTDTQYF	TGTGCCAGCAGCGCTCCCCTCTTGGCGGGACCTAGCACAGATACGCAGTATTTT
-	TRBV7-9	TRBJ2-1	TRBD2	CASNTPGTSPNEQFF	TGTGCCAGCAACACCCCCGGGACTAGCCCTAATGAGCAGTTCTTC
-	TRBV19	TRBJ2-7	-	CASSSQGRDEQYF	TGTGCCAGTAGTAGTCAGGGTCGGGACGAGCAGTACTTC
-	TRBV4-3	TRBJ1-4	-	CASSQLAGTNEKLFF	TGCGCCAGCAGCCAGCTGGCCGGGACTAATGAAAAACTGTTTTTT
-	TRBV6-6	TRBJ2-2	TRBD1	CAAGGLGGTGELFF	TGTGCCGCAGGGGGATTGGGCGGCACCGGGGAGCTGTTTTTT
-	TRBV6-4	TRBJ2-1	-	CASSRVHNEQFF	TGTGCCAGCAGTCGCGTGCACAATGAGCAGTTCTTC
-	TRBV7-2	TRBJ1-1	TRBD1	CASSRRTGDTEAFF	TGTGCCAGCAGCCGTCGGACAGGGGACACTGAAGCTTTCTTT
-	TRBV6-6	TRBJ2-2	TRBD2	CASSRTSGTGELFF	TGTGCCAGCAGCCGGACTAGCGGGACCGGGGAGCTGTTTTTT
-	TRBV7-3	TRBJ2-7	TRBD1	CASSSGTGFLSEQYF	TGTGCCAGCAGCTCGGGGACAGGCTTTCTTAGTGAGCAGTACTTC
-	TRBV7-8	TRBJ2-7	-	CASSAPTGNSYEQYF	TGTGCCAGCAGCGCCCCGACAGGAAACTCCTACGAGCAGTACTTC
-	TRBV2	TRBJ1-5	-	CASSTGSSGGQGQPQHF	TGTGCCAGCAGCACGGGATCTAGTGGTGGTCAAGGACAGCCCCAGCATTTT
-	TRBV6-4	TRBJ2-1	TRBD1	CASSDSEGTGLFF	TGTGCCAGCAGTGACTCGGAAGGGACAGGGCTCTTCTTC
-	TRBV5-1	TRBJ2-3	-	CASSPEGGWTDTQYF	TGCGCCAGCAGCCCGGAGGGGGGGTGGACAGATACGCAGTATTTT
-	TRBV7-9	TRBJ2-3	-	CASSPRRGGTDTQYF	TGTGCCAGCAGCCCCCGGAGGGGTGGAACAGATACGCAGTATTTT
-	TRBV2	TRBJ2-5	-	CASSGSLGETQYF	TGTGCCAGCAGTGGGTCTCTAGGAGAGACCCAGTACTTC
-	TRBV5-1	TRBJ2-5	-	CASSLVVGGALTQETQYF	TGCGCCAGCAGCTTGGTAGTGGGGGGGGCCCTCACCCAAGAGACCCAGTACTTC
few	TRBV7-2	TRBJ2-7	TRBD1	CASSYVRGSYEQYF	TGTGCCAGCAGCTACGTCAGGGGGTCCTACGAGCAGTACTTC
-	TRBV7-9	TRBJ2-1	-	CASSLVPEEVRFF	TGTGCCAGCAGCTTAGTCCCTGAGGAGGTTCGGTTCTTC
-	TRBV15	TRBJ1-3	TRBD1	CATSRVQGLNSGNTIYF	TGTGCCACCAGCAGAGTACAGGGGCTCAACTCTGGAAACACCATATATTTT
-	TRBV5-1	TRBJ2-5	-	CASSFTGPETQYF	TGCGCCAGCAGCTTCACGGGTCCAGAGACCCAGTACTTC
-	TRBV19	TRBJ2-5	-	CASSSRGYQETQYF	TGTGCCAGTAGTTCCCGGGGGTACCAAGAGACCCAGTACTTC
-	TRBV15	TRBJ2-2	-	CATSSQRRLQLTNTGELFF	TGTGCCACCAGCTCCCAAAGGAGACTCCAATTGACGAACACCGGGGAGCTGTTTTTT
-	TRBV6-1	TRBJ2-1	TRBD2	CASSAGTSGSNNEQFF	TGTGCCAGCAGTGCCGGGACTAGCGGGAGCAACAATGAGCAGTTCTTC
once	TRBV6-5	TRBJ1-1	-	CASSFGTWQGNTEAFF	TGTGCCAGCAGTTTCGGGACTTGGCAGGGGAACACTGAAGCTTTCTTT
-	TRBV29-1	TRBJ1-1	TRBD1	CSVVRQGWDTEAFF	TGCAGCGTTGTCAGACAGGGTTGGGACACTGAAGCTTTCTTT
-	TRBV19	TRBJ2-1	TRBD2	CASSIGRLAGVNEQFF	TGTGCCAGTAGTATAGGGCGACTAGCGGGAGTCAATGAGCAGTTCTTC
-	TRBV5-6	TRBJ2-7	-	CASSSRYGVGYEQYF	TGTGCCAGCAGCTCGCGGTACGGGGTTGGGTACGAGCAGTACTTC
-	TRBV5-1	TRBJ1-3	-	CASSLVGDSGNTIYF	TGCGCCAGCAGCTTGGTCGGGGACTCTGGAAACACCATATATTTT
-	TRBV7-2	TRBJ1-5	-	CASSFPGQPQHF	TGTGCCAGCAGCTTTCCGGGTCAGCCCCAGCATTTT
-	TRBV2	TRBJ2-1	TRBD2	CISGNSYNEQFF	TGTATTAGCGGGAACTCCTACAATGAGCAGTTCTTC
-	TRBV4-2	TRBJ2-1	TRBD2	CASSSSGTSGSNEQFF	TGTGCCAGCAGTTCGTCCGGGACTAGCGGGAGCAATGAGCAGTTCTTC
few	TRBV29-1	TRBJ1-2	-	CSVGGPSQGGYTF	TGCAGCGTTGGGGGGCCCTCCCAGGGTGGCTACACCTTC